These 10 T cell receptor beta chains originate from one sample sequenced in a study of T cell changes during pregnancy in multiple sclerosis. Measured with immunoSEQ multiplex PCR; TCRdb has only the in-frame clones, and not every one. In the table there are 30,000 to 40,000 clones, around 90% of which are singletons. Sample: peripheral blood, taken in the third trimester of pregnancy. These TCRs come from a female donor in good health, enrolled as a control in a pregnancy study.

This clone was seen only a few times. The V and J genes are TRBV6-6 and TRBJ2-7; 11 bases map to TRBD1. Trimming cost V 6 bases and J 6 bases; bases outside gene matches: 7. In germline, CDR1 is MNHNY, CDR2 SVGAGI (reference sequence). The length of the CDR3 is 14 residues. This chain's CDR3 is CASRTPGTGGEQYF. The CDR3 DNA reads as TGTGCCAGCAGAACCCCCGGGACAGGGGGCGAGCAGTACTTC.

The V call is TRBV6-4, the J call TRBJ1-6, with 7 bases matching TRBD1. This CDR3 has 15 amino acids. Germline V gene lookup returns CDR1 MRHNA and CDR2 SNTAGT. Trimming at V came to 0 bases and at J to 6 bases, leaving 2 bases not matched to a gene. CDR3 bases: TGTGCCAGCAGTGACTCCGCAGGGGGTAATTCACCCCTCCACTTT. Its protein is CASSDSAGGNSPLHF.

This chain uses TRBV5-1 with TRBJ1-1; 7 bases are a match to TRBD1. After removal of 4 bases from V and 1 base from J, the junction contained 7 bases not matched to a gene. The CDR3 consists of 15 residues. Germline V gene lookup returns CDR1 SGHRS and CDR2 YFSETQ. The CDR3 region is CASSDRVGGNTEAFF. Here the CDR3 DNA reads TGCGCCAGCAGCGACAGGGTCGGGGGGAACACTGAAGCTTTCTTT.

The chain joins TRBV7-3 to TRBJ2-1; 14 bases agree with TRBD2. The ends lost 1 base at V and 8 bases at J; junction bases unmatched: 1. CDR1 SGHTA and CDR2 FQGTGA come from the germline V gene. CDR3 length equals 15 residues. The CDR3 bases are TGTGCCAGCAGCTTAAGACTAGCGGGAGGGGATGAGCAGTTCTTC. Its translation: CASSLRLAGGDEQFF.

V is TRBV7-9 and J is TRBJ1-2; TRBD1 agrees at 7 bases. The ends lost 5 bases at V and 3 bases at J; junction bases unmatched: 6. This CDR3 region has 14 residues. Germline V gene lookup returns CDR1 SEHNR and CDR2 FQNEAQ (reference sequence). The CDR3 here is CASSETDRDYGYTF. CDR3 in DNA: TGTGCCAGCAGCGAGACTGACAGGGACTATGGCTACACCTTC.

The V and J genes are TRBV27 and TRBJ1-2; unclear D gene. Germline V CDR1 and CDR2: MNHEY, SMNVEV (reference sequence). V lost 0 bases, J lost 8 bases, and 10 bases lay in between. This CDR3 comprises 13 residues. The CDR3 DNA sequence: TGTGCCAGCAGTTTATCCCGGAGGGAGGGCTACACCTTC. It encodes CASSLSRREGYTF.

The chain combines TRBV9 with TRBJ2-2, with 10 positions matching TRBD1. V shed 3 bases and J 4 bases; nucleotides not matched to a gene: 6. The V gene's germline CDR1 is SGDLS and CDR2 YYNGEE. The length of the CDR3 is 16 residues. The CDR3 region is CASSAGTGATTGELFF. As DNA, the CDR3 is TGTGCCAGCAGCGCCGGGACAGGGGCAACCACCGGGGAGCTGTTTTTT.

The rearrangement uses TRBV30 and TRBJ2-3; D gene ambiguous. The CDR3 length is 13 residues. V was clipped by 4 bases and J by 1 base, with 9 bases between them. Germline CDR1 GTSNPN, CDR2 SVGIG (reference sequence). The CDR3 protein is CAWISLRTDTQYF. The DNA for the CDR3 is TGTGCCTGGATTTCTCTCCGCACAGATACGCAGTATTTT.

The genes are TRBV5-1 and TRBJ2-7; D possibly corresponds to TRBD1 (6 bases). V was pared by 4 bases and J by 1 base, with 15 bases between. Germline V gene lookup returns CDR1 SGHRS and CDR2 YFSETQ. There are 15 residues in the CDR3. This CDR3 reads CASSPRLDRSYEQYF. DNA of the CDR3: TGCGCCAGCAGCCCCCGTCTAGACAGGTCCTACGAGCAGTACTTC.

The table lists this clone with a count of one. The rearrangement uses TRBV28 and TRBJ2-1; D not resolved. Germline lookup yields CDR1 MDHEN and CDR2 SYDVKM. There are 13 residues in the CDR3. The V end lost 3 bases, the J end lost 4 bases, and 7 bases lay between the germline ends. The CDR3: CASSLPVYNEQFF. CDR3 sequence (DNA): TGTGCCAGCAGTTTGCCAGTGTACAATGAGCAGTTCTTC. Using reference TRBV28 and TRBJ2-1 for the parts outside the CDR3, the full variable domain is DVKVTQSSRYLVKRTGEKVFLECVQDMDHENMFWYRQDPGLGLRLIYFSYDVKMKEKGDIPEGYSVSREKKERFSLILESASTNQTSMYLCASSLPVYNEQFFGPGTRLTVL.